This T cell receptor beta chain emerged from a study of Tregs in tolerant kidney transplant recipients (dated by TCRdb to about 2019). Background on the whole study: The study applied TCRbeta sequencing to find donor-specific regulatory T cells before combined kidney and bone marrow transplantation and then followed those same cells after transplant. The full study reports these points: Because the study included only a small number of patients, the results must be confirmed in larger populations and under other immunosuppression protocols. The most biologically relevant and donor-specific TCRbeta repertoire appeared to be identified by expanding Tregs with activated donor B cells. Because the PCR primers were changed over time for some patients, nucleotide-level comparison could not be performed across the samples from those patients. Donor-specific Treg expansion was found to exceed global Treg expansion in tolerant patients, suggesting antigen-driven rather than nonspecific expansion. Biological reproducibility was not directly assessed, although technical replication error appeared to be minimal.

Related donors were used in the transplants with nonmyeloablative bone marrow transplantation, and mixed chimerism was transient in the human trials. Unstimulated Tregs (CD4+CD25+CD127-), CD4+ non-Tregs (CD4+CD25-), CD4 and CD8 cells were FACS-sorted from thawed PBMCs. 4 combined kidney and bone marrow transplant recipients from the ITN036ST trial were included as patients, and samples were available only from these trial subjects. Healthy control blood was processed by Ficoll density gradient to PBMCs and cryopreserved; patient PBMCs were collected before and after transplant. Turning to this clone: Its antigen remains undetermined. The observed sequence ends 3 residues before the CDR3 terminus, with the missing tail filled in from the germline J gene.

For TCRbeta CDR3 sequencing, genomic DNA from the sorted cells was extracted using the QIAGEN DNeasy Blood and Tissue Kit. High-throughput TCRbeta CDR3 sequencing, including PCR amplification with bias correction and internal controls, was performed commercially through immunoSEQ. Per the source publication's procedure: A unique productive TCRbeta sequence was defined by the CDR3 nucleotide sequence when primers matched, and otherwise by the CDR3 amino acid sequence together with the Vbeta and Jbeta genes. To correct sorting error, sequences shared between sorted populations at a frequency ratio of 2:1 or less were removed; the rest were assigned to the higher population. A sequence was defined as donor-reactive if the sequence was expanded at least 5-fold in CFSE-low cells compared with unstimulated cells and had a frequency of at least 0.01% in CFSE-low cells. Repertoire divergence was quantified by Jensen-Shannon divergence calculated from the top 100 TCRbeta sequences ranked by frequency. When a sample had multiple sequencing runs, each run was corrected for sorting error separately and the runs were then pooled. TCRdb holds this immuneACCESS table with in-frame rearrangements only. Some clones are missing; in checked studies, unresolved V genes explain under half, and the rest has no known cause. Clone size and the V and J calls come from that table; the DNA yielded D and trimming. The data table for this sample lists roughly 5,600 clones. The ten largest clones add up to 6.7% of the sample.

V loses 4 bases at its end and J loses 7 bases; junction bases beyond the gene matches: 13. Including cysteine and phenylalanine, the CDR3 has 17 amino acids. The CDR3 was read in part: 42 bases, with the frame set at base 1. Sequences LGHNA (CDR1) and YNFKEQ (CDR2) are obtained from the germline V gene. The material sequenced was CD4+ T cells from blood (PBMCs), taken about 15 months after the transplant. This receptor chain uses TRBV4-2 and TRBJ2-1, and 10 junction bases match TRBD1. This TCR derives from a human patient who received a combined kidney and bone marrow transplant. After a transplant, not all T cells may be the patient's own; some may come from the graft donor. The CDR3 protein sequence reads: CASSRRGRDRGMNEQFF. The covered CDR3 bases are TGTGCCAGCAGCCGTCGGGGACGGGACAGGGGAATGAATGAG.